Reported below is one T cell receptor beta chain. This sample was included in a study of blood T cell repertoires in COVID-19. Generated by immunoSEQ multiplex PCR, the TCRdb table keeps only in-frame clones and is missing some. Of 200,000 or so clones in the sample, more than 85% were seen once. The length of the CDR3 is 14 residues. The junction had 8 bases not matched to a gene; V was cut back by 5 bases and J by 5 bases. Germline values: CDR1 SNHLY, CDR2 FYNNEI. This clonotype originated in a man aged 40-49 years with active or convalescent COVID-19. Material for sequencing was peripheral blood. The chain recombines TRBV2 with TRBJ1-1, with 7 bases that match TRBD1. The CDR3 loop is CASSPNRGETEAFF. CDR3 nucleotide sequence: TGTGCCAGCAGTCCGAACAGGGGAGAAACTGAAGCTTTCTTT.